Here is one TCR beta chain with its context. Per the original data handling: Reference gene primer amplification in the assay estimated nucleated cell counts. Produced via immunoSEQ multiplex PCR; TCRdb's table is partial and in-frame only. V and J calls and clone size are given by that table; D and trimming were obtained from the DNA. The sample yields roughly 230,000 clones, more than 65% seen once. This specimen belongs to a study of blood T cell repertoires in COVID-19. Study summary: Sites in the United States, Italy and Spain provided acute and convalescent COVID-19 samples.

Germline CDR1 is MDHEN and CDR2 is SYDVKM. The V gene lost 4 bases and the J gene lost 0 bases, with 26 bases spanning the gap. CDR3 size: 20 residues. This chain connects TRBV28 to TRBJ2-3; tentatively, D is TRBD2 (7 bases). The receptor was derived from a man aged 45-65 years with active or convalescent COVID-19. Sequencing input: peripheral blood. The CDR3 DNA reads as TGTGCCAGCAGTTCAACGGAAGGGCGGGGGCCTTCCTCTAGCACAGATACGCAGTATTTT. It is translated as CASSSTEGRGPSSSTDTQYF.